The TCR beta chain under discussion was sequenced for a study of identical twins listed by TCRdb under 2016. About the study as a whole: TCR alpha and beta repertoires from monozygotic twins, unrelated adults of various ages and cord blood were deep-sequenced to test whether fetal clonotypes persist. To rule out contamination, the twin experiments were replicated at different times with different library preparation protocols.

What the work shows at the level of the full study, not this receptor alone: Compared with coincidental sharing between unrelated individuals, an excess of low generation-probability sequences was observed among out-of-frame TCR alpha sequences shared between twins. In beta out-of-frame sequences, excess twin sharing was weaker, because having fewer shared sequences lowered the signal-to-noise ratio. Recombination models systematically underestimated out-of-frame TCR alpha sharing in monozygotic twins but agreed with sharing between unrelated individuals. Invariant T cells such as MAIT and iNKT could partly confound zero-insertion analyses, though diverse VJ usage argued against this for most clonotypes. Because the same donors could not be followed over many years, the conclusions relied on cross-sectional statistical analysis. Fewer insertions were carried by abundant cord blood beta clonotypes; a weaker similar trend was observed in young adult naive repertoires, while no such trend was observed in memory repertoires.

Library generation was performed with 5' RACE. Sequencing was carried out with an Illumina HiSeq 2000. A universal primer binding site was added through template switching, and the final cDNA carried a unique molecular identifier so that TCR cDNA molecules could be counted accurately. First-strand cDNA for TCR alpha and beta chains was synthesized from specific primers in the conserved constant-segment region. To control for contamination, each cDNA library was double barcoded with a SMART-Mk sample barcode plus Illumina barcodes. TruSeq adapter sequences along with Illumina sample barcodes were introduced in two successive PCR steps. The Illumina HiSeq platform was used with custom primers to sequence TCR alpha and beta cDNA libraries. The study's processing was this. Unique molecular identifiers were extracted from raw reads with MiGEC, and CDR3 positions were determined with MiXCR. For each individual, recombination models were inferred using an EM algorithm with the repgenHMM and IGoR tools. Shared clonotypes were analyzed with the tcR package in R, and sharing was normalized by the product of cloneset sizes. To study raw recombination without the effects of thymic and clonal selection, out-of-frame nonproductive sequences were analyzed. Clones were called with MiXCR by TCRdb after fastp trimmed the public reads at Q25, and only in-frame beta chains were retained. Under each unique CDR3 protein, matching rows form one entry showing the most common genes and DNA. None of the V and J calls come from the authors' own analysis; TCRdb made them. The sample includes 570,000 or so distinct CDR3 sequences, with 9.6% observed a single time. 3% of the sample belongs to the ten largest clones.

This clonotype was detected many times. Which antigen it targets is not known. Per-base qualities were not stored, and no clone one base away is much larger. Every donor in the study was a healthy Caucasian. The twin cohort comprised three pairs of female monozygotic twins, all aged roughly 18 to 30 years. Peripheral blood mononuclear cells were used as the source from which RNA for TCR libraries was isolated. Trimming takes 6 bases from V and 0 bases from J, and the germline ends sit 10 bases apart. The CDR3 holds 14 amino acids from the cysteine to the phenylalanine. Only the CDR3 part of the read is kept: 42 bases, read in frame from the first base. The CDR1 and CDR2 encoded by the germline V gene are SGDLS and YYNGEE. These data were also reused for a study on yellow fever vaccine responses in identical twins. As the second publication notes: The authors reported that the T cell response to vaccination in identical twins appeared partly convergent and partly personalized. In the study, vaccine-responding T cell clones were precisely tracked in identical twins.

The rearrangement combines TRBV9 with TRBJ1-3; the best D guess is TRBD1, with 5 bases matching. This sequence originates from a woman younger than 35 in good health. The sequenced sample was PBMCs. The nucleotide sequence reads TGTGCCAGCACCGTGACAGACTCTGGAAACACCATATATTTT. The translation is CASTVTDSGNTIYF.